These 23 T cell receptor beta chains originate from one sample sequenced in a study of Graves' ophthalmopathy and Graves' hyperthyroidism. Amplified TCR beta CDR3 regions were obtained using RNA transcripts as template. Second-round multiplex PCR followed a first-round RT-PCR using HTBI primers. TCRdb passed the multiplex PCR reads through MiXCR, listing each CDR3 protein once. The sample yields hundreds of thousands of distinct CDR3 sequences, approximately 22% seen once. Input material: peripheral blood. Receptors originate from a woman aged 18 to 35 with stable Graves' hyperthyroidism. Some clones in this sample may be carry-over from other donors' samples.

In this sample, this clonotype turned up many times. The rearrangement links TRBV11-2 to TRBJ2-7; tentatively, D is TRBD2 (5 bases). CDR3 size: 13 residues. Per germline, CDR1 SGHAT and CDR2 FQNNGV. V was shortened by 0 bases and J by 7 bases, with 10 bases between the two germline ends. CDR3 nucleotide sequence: TGTGCCAGCAGCTTAGATATCGGGGTTGAGCAGTACTTC. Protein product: CASSLDIGVEQYF.

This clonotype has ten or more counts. The DNA for the CDR3 is TGTGCCAGCAGACCCAATATTGGGACAGATAATCAGCCCCAGCATTTT. Translated, it gives CASRPNIGTDNQPQHF. This chain uses TRBV27 with TRBJ1-5; 7 bases match TRBD1. The CDR3 extends over 16 amino acids. The V segment lost 6 bases and the J segment 4 bases; nucleotides outside the gene matches: 12. Germline V CDR1 and CDR2: MNHEY, SMNVEV (reference sequence).

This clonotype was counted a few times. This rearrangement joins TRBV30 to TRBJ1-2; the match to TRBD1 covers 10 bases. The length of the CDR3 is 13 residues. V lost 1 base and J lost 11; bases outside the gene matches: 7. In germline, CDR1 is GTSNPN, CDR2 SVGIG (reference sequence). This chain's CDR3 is CAWSASGQGGYTF. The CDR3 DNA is TGTGCCTGGAGTGCCTCCGGACAGGGGGGTTACACCTTC.

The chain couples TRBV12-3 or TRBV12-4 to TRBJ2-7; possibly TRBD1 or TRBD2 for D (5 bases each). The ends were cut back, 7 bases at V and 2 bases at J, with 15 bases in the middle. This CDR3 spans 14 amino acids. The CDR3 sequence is CASNNRDGTYEQYF. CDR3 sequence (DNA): TGTGCCAGCAACAACCGGGACGGTACCTACGAGCAGTACTTC.

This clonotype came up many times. The CDR3 DNA is TGTGCCAGCAGCCGAAGCCTGACAGGGCACACCGGGGAGCTGTTTTTT. Its protein is CASSRSLTGHTGELFF. The chain has TRBV14 and TRBJ2-2, with 7 bases matching TRBD1. Germline V lookup: CDR1 SGHDN, CDR2 FVKESK. CDR3 length: 16 residues. The J segment lost 3 bases and the V segment lost 4 bases, leaving 8 bases of the junction unmatched.

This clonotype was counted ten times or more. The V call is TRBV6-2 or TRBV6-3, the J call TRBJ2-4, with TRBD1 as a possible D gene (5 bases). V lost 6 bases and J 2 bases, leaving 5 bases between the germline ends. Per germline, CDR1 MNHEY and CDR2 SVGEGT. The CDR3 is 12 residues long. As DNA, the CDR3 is TGTGCCAGCAGGGACACCAAAAACATTCAGTACTTC. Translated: CASRDTKNIQYF.

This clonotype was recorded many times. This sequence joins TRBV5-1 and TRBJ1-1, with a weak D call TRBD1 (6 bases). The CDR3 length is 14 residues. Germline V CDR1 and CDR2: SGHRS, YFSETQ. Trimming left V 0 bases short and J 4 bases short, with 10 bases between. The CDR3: CASSLDRDGTEAFF. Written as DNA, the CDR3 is TGCGCCAGCAGCTTGGACAGGGATGGCACTGAAGCTTTCTTT.

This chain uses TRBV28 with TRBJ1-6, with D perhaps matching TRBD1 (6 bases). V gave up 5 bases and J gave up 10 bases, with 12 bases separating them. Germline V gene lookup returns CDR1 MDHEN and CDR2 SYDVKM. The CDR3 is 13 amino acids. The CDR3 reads CASSGTPRSPLHF. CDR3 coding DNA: TGTGCCAGCAGTGGGACACCCCGGTCACCCCTCCACTTT.

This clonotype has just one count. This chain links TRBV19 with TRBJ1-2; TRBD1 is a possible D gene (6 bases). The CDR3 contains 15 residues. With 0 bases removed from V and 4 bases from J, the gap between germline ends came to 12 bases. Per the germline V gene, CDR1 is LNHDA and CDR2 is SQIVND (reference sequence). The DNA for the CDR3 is TGTGCCAGTAGTATAGATACAGGGTACGGCTATGGCTACACCTTC. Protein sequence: CASSIDTGYGYGYTF.

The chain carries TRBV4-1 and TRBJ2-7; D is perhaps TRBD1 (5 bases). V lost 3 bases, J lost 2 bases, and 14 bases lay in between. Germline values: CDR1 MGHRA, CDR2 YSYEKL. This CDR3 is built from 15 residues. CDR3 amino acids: CASSHPGNKAYEQYF. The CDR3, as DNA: TGCGCCAGCAGCCACCCAGGGAATAAGGCCTACGAGCAGTACTTC.

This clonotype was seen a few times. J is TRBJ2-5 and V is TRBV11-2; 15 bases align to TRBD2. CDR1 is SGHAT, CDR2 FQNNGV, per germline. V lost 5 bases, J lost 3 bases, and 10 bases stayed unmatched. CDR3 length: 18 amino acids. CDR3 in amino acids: CASSAKRGLAGGEETQYF. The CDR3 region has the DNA TGTGCCAGCAGCGCTAAACGGGGACTAGCGGGAGGCGAAGAGACCCAGTACTTC. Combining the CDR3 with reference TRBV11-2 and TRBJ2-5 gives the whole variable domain EAGVAQSPRYKIIEKRQSVAFWCNPISGHATLYWYQQILGQGPKLLIQFQNNGVVDDSQLPKDRFSAERLKGVDSTLKIQPAKLEDSAVYLCASSAKRGLAGGEETQYFGPGTRLLVL.

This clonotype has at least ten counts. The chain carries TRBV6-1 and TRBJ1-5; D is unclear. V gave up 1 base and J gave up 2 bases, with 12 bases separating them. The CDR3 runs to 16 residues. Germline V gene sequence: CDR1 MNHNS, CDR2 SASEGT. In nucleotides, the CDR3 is TGTGCCAGCAGTGAAGGGTCGGGTGTAGGCAATCAGCCCCAGCATTTT. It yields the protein CASSEGSGVGNQPQHF.

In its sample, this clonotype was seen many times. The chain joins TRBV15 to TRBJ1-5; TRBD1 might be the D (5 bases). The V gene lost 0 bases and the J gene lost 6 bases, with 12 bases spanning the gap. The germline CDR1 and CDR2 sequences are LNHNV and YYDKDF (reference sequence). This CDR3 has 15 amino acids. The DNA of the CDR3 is TGTGCCACCAGCAGAGATTGGTGGGGGTTTCAGCCCCAGCATTTT. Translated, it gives CATSRDWWGFQPQHF.

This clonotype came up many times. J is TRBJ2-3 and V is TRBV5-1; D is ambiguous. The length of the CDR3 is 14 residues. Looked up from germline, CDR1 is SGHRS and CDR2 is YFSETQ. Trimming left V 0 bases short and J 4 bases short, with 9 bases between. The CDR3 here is CASSLVWASDTQYF. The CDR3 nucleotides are TGCGCCAGCAGCTTGGTATGGGCGTCAGATACGCAGTATTTT. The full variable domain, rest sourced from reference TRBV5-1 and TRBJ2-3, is KAGVTQTPRYLIKTRGQQVTLSCSPISGHRSVSWYQQTPGQGLQFLFEYFSETQRNKGNFPGRFSGRQFSNSRSEMNVSTLELGDSALYLCASSLVWASDTQYFGPGTRLTVL.

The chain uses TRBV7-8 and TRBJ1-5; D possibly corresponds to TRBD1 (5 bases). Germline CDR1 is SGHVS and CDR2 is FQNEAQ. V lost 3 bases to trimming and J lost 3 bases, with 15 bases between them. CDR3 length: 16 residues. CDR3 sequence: CASSLVRGVINQPQHF. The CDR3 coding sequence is TGTGCCAGCAGCTTGGTTAGGGGAGTCATCAATCAGCCCCAGCATTTT.

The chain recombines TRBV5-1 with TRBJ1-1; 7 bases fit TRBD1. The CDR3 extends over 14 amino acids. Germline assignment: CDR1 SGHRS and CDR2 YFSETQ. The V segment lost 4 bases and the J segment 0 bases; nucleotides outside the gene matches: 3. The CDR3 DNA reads TGCGCCAGCAGCGGGGACAGCCTGAACACTGAAGCTTTCTTT. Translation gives CASSGDSLNTEAFF.

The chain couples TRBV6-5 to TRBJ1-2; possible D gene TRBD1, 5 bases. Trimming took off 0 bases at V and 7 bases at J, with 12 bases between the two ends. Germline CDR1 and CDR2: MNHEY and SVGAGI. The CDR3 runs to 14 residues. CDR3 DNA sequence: TGTGCCAGCAGTTACTCGGGGGGGGGATCTGGCTACACCTTC. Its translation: CASSYSGGGSGYTF.

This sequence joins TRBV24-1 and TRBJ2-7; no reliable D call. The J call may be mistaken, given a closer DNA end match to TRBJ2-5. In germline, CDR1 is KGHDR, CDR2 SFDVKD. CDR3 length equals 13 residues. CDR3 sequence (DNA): TGTGCCACCAGTGGTCGCGGTGGGGAGACCCAGTACTTC. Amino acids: CATSGRGGETQYF.

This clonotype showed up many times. The CDR3 spells CASSLMFWGGETQYF. DNA for the CDR3: TGTGCCAGCAGCTTAATGTTCTGGGGTGGAGAGACCCAGTACTTC. The chain employs TRBV7-2 and TRBJ2-5; D unclear. Germline values: CDR1 SGHTA, CDR2 FQGNSA. The CDR3 is made up of 15 amino acids. The ends were cut back, 2 bases at V and 4 bases at J, with 14 bases in the middle.

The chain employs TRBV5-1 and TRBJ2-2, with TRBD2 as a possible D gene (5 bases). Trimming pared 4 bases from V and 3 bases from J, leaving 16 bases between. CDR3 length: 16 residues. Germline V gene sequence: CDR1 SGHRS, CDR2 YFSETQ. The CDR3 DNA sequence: TGCGCCAGCAGCCTGCGACAACCCGGGGACACCGGGGAGCTGTTTTTT. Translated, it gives CASSLRQPGDTGELFF.

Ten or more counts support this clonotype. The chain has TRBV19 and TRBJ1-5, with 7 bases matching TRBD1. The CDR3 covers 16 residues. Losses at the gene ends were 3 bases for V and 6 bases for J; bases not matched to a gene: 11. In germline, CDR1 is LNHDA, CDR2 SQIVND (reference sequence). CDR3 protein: CASSIGGGQRSQPQHF. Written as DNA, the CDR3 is TGTGCCAGTAGTATCGGAGGGGGCCAGAGGAGTCAGCCCCAGCATTTT.

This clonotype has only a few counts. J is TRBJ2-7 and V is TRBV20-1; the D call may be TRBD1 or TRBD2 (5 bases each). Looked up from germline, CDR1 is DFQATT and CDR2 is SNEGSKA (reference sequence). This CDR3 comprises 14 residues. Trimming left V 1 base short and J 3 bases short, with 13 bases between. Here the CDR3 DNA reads TGCAGTGCTAGAGGGGCCGGGGCGGGCTACGAGCAGTACTTC. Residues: CSARGAGAGYEQYF.

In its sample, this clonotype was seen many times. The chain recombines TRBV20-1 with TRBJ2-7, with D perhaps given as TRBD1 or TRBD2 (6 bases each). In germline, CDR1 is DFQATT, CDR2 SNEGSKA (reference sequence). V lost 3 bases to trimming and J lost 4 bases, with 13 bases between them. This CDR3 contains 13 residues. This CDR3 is CSARRRGSYEQYF. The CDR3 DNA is TGCAGTGCTAGGCGGAGGGGGAGTTACGAGCAGTACTTC.